This entry lists 28 T cell receptor beta chains sequenced from one sample in a study of a mutant IDH1 vaccine in newly diagnosed glioma. No antigen has been identified for these receptors. Time point of the sample: week 5, during vaccination. The study gave 300 ug of mutant IDH1 20-mer peptide per vaccine dose, with topical imiquimod. The data were produced by immunoSEQ multiplex PCR, yet TCRdb's version contains in-frame clones alone and is incomplete. Of about 26,000 clones in the sample, approximately 80% were seen once. The starting material was PBMCs, obtained from a glioma patient whose treatment included an IDH1 peptide vaccine. These receptors originate from a man between 40 and 49 years old with glioma. Some clones in this sample may be carry-over from other donors' samples.

The J gene is TRBJ2-7, the V gene TRBV7-9, with 7 bases fitting TRBD2. CDR1 is SEHNR and CDR2 is FQNEAQ in the germline V gene (reference sequence). This CDR3 contains 19 residues. Trimming took 4 bases from V and 0 from J; bases not matched to a gene: 18. In nucleotides, the CDR3 is TGTGCCAGCAGCTCACTACGGCCGGGGGGACGGCCCCTCTCCTACGAGCAGTACTTC. This sequence encodes CASSSLRPGGRPLSYEQYF. The full variable domain, in which reference TRBV7-9 and TRBJ2-7 provide the parts outside the CDR3, is DTGVSQNPRHKITKRGQNVTFRCDPISEHNRLYWYRQTLGQGPEFLTYFQNEAQLEKSRLLSDRFSAERPKGSFSTLEIQRTEQGDSAMYLCASSSLRPGGRPLSYEQYFGPGTRLTVT.

This chain uses TRBV15 with TRBJ1-5; D is perhaps TRBD1 (6 bases). Trimming took off 4 bases at V and 0 bases at J, with 10 bases between the two ends. This CDR3 is built from 15 residues. Germline V lookup: CDR1 LNHNV, CDR2 YYDKDF (reference sequence). CDR3 amino acids: CATSKGDNSNQPQHF. CDR3 nucleotides: TGTGCCACCAGCAAAGGGGACAATAGCAATCAGCCCCAGCATTTT.

There are a few counts of this clone. One junction end disagrees with the germline gene, perhaps due to a read error. In DNA, the CDR3 is TGCGCCACCAGTACAGGGGTCGGAAACACCATATATTTT. Residues: CATSTGVGNTIYF. The chain is built from TRBV10-1 and TRBJ1-3, with 7 positions matching TRBD1. The CDR3 loop spans 13 amino acids. Germline V gives CDR1 WNHNN, CDR2 SYGVQD (reference sequence).

V is TRBV5-1 and J is TRBJ1-1; 9 bases agree with TRBD1. The CDR3 consists of 15 residues. J was trimmed by 7 bases and V by 2 bases; bases with no gene match: 9. Germline V gene lookup returns CDR1 SGHRS and CDR2 YFSETQ. Written as DNA, the CDR3 is TGCGCCAGCAGCTTTAACCGGGACAGGGAATTTGAAGCTTTCTTT. It yields the protein CASSFNRDREFEAFF.

The rearrangement joins TRBV30 to TRBJ1-5; 7 nucleotides align to TRBD1. This CDR3 comprises 15 residues. V lost 3 bases to trimming and J lost 0 bases; unmatched junction nucleotides: 5. Germline V gives CDR1 GTSNPN, CDR2 SVGIG (reference sequence). The CDR3 DNA is TGTGCCTGGAGGAGCGGGACAGCTAGCAATCAGCCCCAGCATTTT. This gives the protein CAWRSGTASNQPQHF.

This chain links TRBV5-1 with TRBJ2-1; TRBD2 matches at 10 bases. J lost 4 bases, V lost 4 bases, and 8 bases had no gene match. The CDR3 is 16 residues long. The V gene's germline CDR1 is SGHRS and CDR2 YFSETQ. The CDR3 loop reads CASSVSSGGVYNEQFF. Here the CDR3 DNA reads TGCGCCAGCAGCGTTTCGAGCGGGGGGGTTTACAATGAGCAGTTCTTC.

The J gene is TRBJ1-1, the V gene TRBV30; 8 bases fit TRBD1. The germline gives CDR1 GTSNPN, CDR2 SVGIG (reference sequence). Trimming at V came to 4 bases and at J to 7 bases, leaving 8 bases not matched to a gene. The CDR3 covers 13 residues. DNA for the CDR3: TGTGCCTGGACGACAGGGGCACCTAGTGAAGCTTTCTTT. Amino acids: CAWTTGAPSEAFF.

This clone was found once. The CDR3 protein is CASSYSGLGPYEQYF. The CDR3 DNA follows: TGTGCCAGCAGTTACTCTGGATTGGGGCCCTACGAGCAGTACTTC. The chain combines TRBV6-5 with TRBJ2-7; D might be TRBD1 (5 bases). The CDR3 is made up of 15 amino acids. Germline CDR1 is MNHEY and CDR2 is SVGAGI. V gave up 0 bases and J gave up 2 bases, with 11 bases separating them.

This clone has more than one count but fewer than ten. The V call is TRBV5-1, the J call TRBJ2-3; 7 bases match TRBD2. The length of the CDR3 is 13 residues. Germline CDR1 SGHRS, CDR2 YFSETQ. V lost 5 bases and J lost 1; bases outside the gene matches: 1. The CDR3 region is CASSRGGTDTQYF. The DNA of the CDR3 is TGCGCCAGCAGTCGGGGGGGCACAGATACGCAGTATTTT.

The rearrangement uses TRBV7-2 and TRBJ1-4; D might be TRBD1 (6 bases). This CDR3 comprises 15 residues. With 5 bases removed from V and 5 bases from J, the gap between germline ends came to 15 bases. Per germline, CDR1 SGHTA and CDR2 FQGNSA. The CDR3 spells CASSPGGQGNEKLFF. In DNA, the CDR3 is TGTGCCAGCAGCCCCGGGGGGCAGGGAAATGAAAAACTGTTTTTT.

The rearrangement uses TRBV10-1 and TRBJ2-3, with TRBD2 identical over 9 bases. The CDR3 is 17 amino acids. The trim removed 4 bases at V and 1 base at J, leaving 9 bases unmatched. CDR1 WNHNN and CDR2 SYGVQD come from the germline V gene (reference sequence). The CDR3 DNA reads TGCGCCAGCAGTGGAAACGGTCTAGCGGGACGCACAGATACGCAGTATTTT. Protein sequence: CASSGNGLAGRTDTQYF.

The chain joins TRBV6-6 to TRBJ1-1; D is uncertain. The CDR3 extends over 13 amino acids. Trimming removed 7 bases at V and 0 bases at J, with 9 bases between. Germline CDR1 and CDR2: MNHNY and SVGAGI (reference sequence). CDR3 protein: CASKWVLNTEAFF. The CDR3 region has the DNA TGTGCCAGCAAATGGGTCCTGAACACTGAAGCTTTCTTT.

The rearrangement uses TRBV2 and TRBJ2-7; possible D gene TRBD2, 6 bases. V lost 6 bases and J lost 5, with 14 bases in between. This CDR3 region has 13 residues. In germline, CDR1 is SNHLY, CDR2 FYNNEI. The CDR3 region is CASSPLRENEQYF. CDR3 sequence (DNA): TGTGCCAGCAGCCCCCTGCGGGAAAACGAGCAGTACTTC.

The chain is built from TRBV11-3 and TRBJ2-2; tentative D call: TRBD1 (6 bases). CDR3 length: 14 amino acids. Germline-derived CDR1 and CDR2 are SGHNT and YENEEA. V was clipped by 2 bases and J by 5 bases, with 9 bases between them. In DNA, the CDR3 is TGTGCCAGCAGCTTACGAGGGGGAACCGGGGAGCTGTTTTTT. It yields the protein CASSLRGGTGELFF.

The rearrangement links TRBV6-1 to TRBJ2-3; D perhaps matches TRBD1 (5 bases). With 4 bases removed from V and 2 bases from J, the gap between germline ends came to 13 bases. This CDR3 has 15 residues. Germline assignment: CDR1 MNHNS and CDR2 SASEGT. The CDR3 nucleotides are TGTGCCAGCAGTGCCCCGACAGAATTCACAGATACGCAGTATTTT. This gives the protein CASSAPTEFTDTQYF.

V and J are TRBV5-1 and TRBJ2-1, with 7 positions matching TRBD2. Per germline, CDR1 SGHRS and CDR2 YFSETQ. V lost 0 bases, J lost 9 bases, and 12 bases stayed unmatched. The CDR3 is 16 amino acids. The CDR3 loop reads CASSLAAGLVDREQFF. The CDR3, as DNA: TGCGCCAGCAGCTTGGCTGCAGGACTAGTTGATCGTGAGCAGTTCTTC.

This clone is a singleton in its sample. V and J are TRBV19 and TRBJ2-5; TRBD1 aligns across 7 bases. V trimming: 1 base; J trimming: 0 bases; junction bases outside the gene matches: 5. Germline CDR1 reads LNHDA; CDR2 reads SQIVND (reference sequence). CDR3 size: 16 residues. The CDR3, as DNA: TGTGCCAGTAGTATAGCCCTACAGGGGAACCAAGAGACCCAGTACTTC. This encodes CASSIALQGNQETQYF.

The chain has TRBV6-5 and TRBJ1-6, with D tentatively TRBD1 (5 bases). In germline, CDR1 is MNHEY, CDR2 SVGAGI. The CDR3 sequence is 16 residues long. Trimming stripped 0 bases from V and 6 bases from J, with 12 bases between. Here the CDR3 reads CASSYSWPGGNSPLHF. The CDR3 bases are TGTGCCAGCAGTTACTCTTGGCCGGGGGGTAATTCACCCCTCCACTTT.

J is TRBJ1-2 and V is TRBV5-4; 7 nucleotides line up with TRBD1. The CDR3 is made up of 14 amino acids. Trimming at V came to 5 bases and at J to 8 bases, leaving 12 bases not matched to a gene. Germline values: CDR1 SGHNT, CDR2 YYREEE (reference sequence). The CDR3 is CASRNLVGGAGYTF. CDR3 sequence (DNA): TGTGCCAGCAGAAACCTGGTAGGGGGCGCGGGCTACACCTTC. Full variable domain (remainder filled in from reference TRBV5-4 and TRBJ1-2): ETGVTQSPTHLIKTRGQQVTLRCSSQSGHNTVSWYQQALGQGPQFIFQYYREEENGRGNFPPRFSGLQFPNYSSELNVNALELDDSALYLCASRNLVGGAGYTFGSGTRLTVV.

The J gene is TRBJ2-2, the V gene TRBV7-6; 9 bases are a match to TRBD1. CDR3 length equals 14 residues. Losses at the gene ends were 5 bases for V and 7 bases for J; bases not matched to a gene: 5. Germline values: CDR1 SGHVS, CDR2 FNYEAQ. CDR3 sequence: CASSPQGAGGELFF. As DNA, the CDR3 is TGTGCCAGCAGCCCACAGGGGGCTGGCGGGGAGCTGTTTTTT.

This chain links TRBV4-1 with TRBJ1-4; 8 bases match TRBD1. The germline gives CDR1 MGHRA, CDR2 YSYEKL. Trimming at V came to 0 bases and at J to 4 bases, leaving 7 bases not matched to a gene. The CDR3 totals 17 residues. CDR3 bases: TGCGCCAGCAGCCAAGATCCCCGCAGGGGGCATAATGAAAAACTGTTTTTT. It yields the protein CASSQDPRRGHNEKLFF.

The sample holds a few counts of this clone. V usage is TRBV19 and J usage is TRBJ1-2; D unclear. The CDR3 is 12 amino acids. Trimming pared 1 base from V and 7 bases from J, leaving 7 bases between. From germline, CDR1 is LNHDA and CDR2 SQIVND (reference sequence). The CDR3 reads CASSIGLSGYTF. As DNA, the CDR3 is TGTGCCAGTAGTATAGGTCTAAGTGGCTACACCTTC.

V and J are TRBV27 and TRBJ1-3; 9 positions match TRBD1. The V and J ends lost 5 bases and 8 bases, in that order; junction bases with no gene match: 4. The germline V gene encodes CDR1 MNHEY and CDR2 SMNVEV (reference sequence). This CDR3 region has 13 residues. The CDR3 sequence: CASSPGQGYTIYF. CDR3 in DNA: TGTGCCAGCAGTCCGGGACAGGGATACACCATATATTTT.

This clone turned up a few times. Distinct nucleotide sequences in the sample also encode this CDR3. The chain links TRBV9 to TRBJ1-6; D gene ambiguous. This CDR3 is 14 amino acids long. Trimming left V 0 bases short and J 5 bases short, with 6 bases between. Germline V gives CDR1 SGDLS, CDR2 YYNGEE. This chain's CDR3 is CASSVEGNNSPLHF. The CDR3 nucleotides are TGTGCCAGCAGCGTAGAAGGGAATAATTCACCCCTCCACTTT.

This clone was seen a few times. The rearrangement links TRBV7-9 to TRBJ2-7, with D tentatively TRBD1 or TRBD2 (5 bases each). V lost 5 bases and J lost 3, with 20 bases in between. Germline loops: CDR1 SEHNR, CDR2 FQNEAQ (reference sequence). The CDR3 runs 16 residues. CDR3 DNA: TGTGCCAGCAGCCAGGGCGAGGGGCGTTTCTTCTACGAGCAGTACTTC. As protein: CASSQGEGRFFYEQYF.

V usage is TRBV6-6 and J usage is TRBJ1-6; D perhaps matches TRBD1 (6 bases). The CDR3 length is 13 residues. Germline CDR1 reads MNHNY; CDR2 reads SVGAGI (reference sequence). Trimming cost V 5 bases and J 7 bases, with 9 bases left between them. The CDR3 here is CASSGTSNSPLHF. In DNA, the CDR3 is TGTGCCAGCAGTGGGACAAGCAATTCACCCCTCCACTTT.

This rearrangement joins TRBV27 to TRBJ1-5; weak D call: TRBD1 (5 bases). With 3 bases removed from V and 2 bases from J, the gap between germline ends came to 8 bases. The CDR3 loop spans 14 amino acids. Looked up from germline, CDR1 is MNHEY and CDR2 is SMNVEV (reference sequence). CDR3 DNA: TGTGCCAGCAGTTTGGGACGGGGCAATCAGCCCCAGCATTTT. Protein: CASSLGRGNQPQHF.

This clone occurred a few times. This rearrangement joins TRBV14 to TRBJ2-1, with 12 bases lining up with TRBD2. Germline values: CDR1 SGHDN, CDR2 FVKESK. This CDR3 spans 18 amino acids. Germline trimming cut 4 bases from V and 2 bases from J; bases unmatched to any gene: 9. The CDR3 reads CASSPGASGGATYNEQFF. DNA for the CDR3: TGTGCCAGCAGCCCGGGGGCTAGCGGGGGGGCGACCTACAATGAGCAGTTCTTC.